These T cell receptor beta chains were read from a single sample in a study of identical twins. A single record per CDR3 protein comes from TCRdb applying MiXCR to the 5' RACE reads. The data show nearly 250,000 distinct CDR3 sequences, approximately 7% seen once. These data are also associated with another study on yellow fever vaccine responses in identical twins.

Sequences were obtained from memory (CD45RO+) T cells sorted from blood. All receptors derive from a woman between 18 and 30 years old in good health. Each CDR3 is given with its conserved first and last residue. A D gene is named only where the DNA matches it firmly. A clone size is listed for some rows: how often the clone was seen (once, few, many), or a class if it is expanded.

>few|TRBV11-1|TRBD2|TRBJ2-7
CASSLRAGGSSEQYF
>-|TRBV6-5|TRBD1|TRBJ2-3
CASSYSGTGPGTDTQYF
>few|TRBV28|-|TRBJ2-1
CASSTFFNEQFF
>-|TRBV21-1|-|TRBJ2-3
CASSPGVYGTDTQYF
>many|TRBV9|TRBD2|TRBJ2-1
CASSTTAASGINNEQFF
>-|TRBV4-1|-|TRBJ2-6
CASSAEQPGANVLTF
>few|TRBV7-2|-|TRBJ2-7
CASSFKVGDTYEQYF
>few|TRBV15|-|TRBJ2-5
CATSRVSLGAGKETQYF
>many|TRBV25-1|TRBD2|TRBJ2-2
CASSGLGLAELRNTGELFF
>many|TRBV7-8|TRBD2|TRBJ2-2
CASSPTSSNTGELFF
>-|TRBV2|-|TRBJ2-3
CASGGVAVDTQYF
>-|TRBV3-1|TRBD2|TRBJ2-7
CASSQDRGGPIRF
>-|TRBV27|-|TRBJ2-5
CASRGLARETQYF
>many|TRBV2|-|TRBJ2-3
CASKQGTDTQYF
>few|TRBV12-5|TRBD2|TRBJ2-1
CASGSGLAGGDAYNEQFF
>many|TRBV6-5|TRBD1|TRBJ1-1
CASSYSTGDTEAFF
>-|TRBV6-1|-|TRBJ1-1
CASSPLGANTEAFF
>few|TRBV5-1|-|TRBJ2-5
CASTESHQMGTQYF
>many|TRBV5-5|-|TRBJ2-2
CASSVKGGGANTGELFF
>many|TRBV27|TRBD2|TRBJ2-7
CASSLSPLAGGSIASYEQYF
>many|TRBV10-3|TRBD2|TRBJ2-3
CAISESTSGIPAVYTDTQYF
>-|TRBV6-1|TRBD2|TRBJ2-3
CACSRATSGATDTQYF
>once|TRBV7-9|-|TRBJ1-6
CASSTLGAFNSPLHF
>few|TRBV5-1|-|TRBJ2-5
CASSHTIVGTGETQYF
>many|TRBV7-9|-|TRBJ1-4
CASSLGTQSGEKLFF
>many|TRBV10-3|-|TRBJ2-2
CAISAVAADTGELFF
>-|TRBV28|TRBD1|TRBJ1-6
CASRADRVGNSPLHF
>many|TRBV13|TRBD2|TRBJ2-1
CASSLKTSGRRHEQFF
>many|TRBV5-8|-|TRBJ1-3
CASSPEGDGDSGNTIYF
>many|TRBV2|TRBD1|TRBJ2-1
CASSRQGWMNEQFF
>few|TRBV6-1|-|TRBJ1-5
CASSSISSGPQHF
>-|TRBV24-1|TRBD1|TRBJ1-6
CATRTGRESYNSPLHF
>few|TRBV20-1|-|TRBJ2-3
CSARRGPGETDTQYF